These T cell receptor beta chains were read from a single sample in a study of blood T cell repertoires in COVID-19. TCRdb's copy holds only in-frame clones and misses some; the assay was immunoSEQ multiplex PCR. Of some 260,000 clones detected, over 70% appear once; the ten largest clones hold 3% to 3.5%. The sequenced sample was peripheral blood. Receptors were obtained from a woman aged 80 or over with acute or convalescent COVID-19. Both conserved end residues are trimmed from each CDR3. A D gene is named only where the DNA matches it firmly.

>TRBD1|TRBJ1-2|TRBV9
ASSQTGIGPGGYT
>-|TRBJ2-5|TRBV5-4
ASSPSSVQETQY
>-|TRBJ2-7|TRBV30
AWSKGTEQY
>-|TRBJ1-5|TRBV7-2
ASSLEGAQPQH
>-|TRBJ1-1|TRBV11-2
ASSLTREGNTEAF
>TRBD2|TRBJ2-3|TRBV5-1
ASSPPAGGSTDTQY
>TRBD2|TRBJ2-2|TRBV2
ASSGLAGPTGELF
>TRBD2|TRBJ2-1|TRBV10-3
AISSSGGVTSSYNEQF
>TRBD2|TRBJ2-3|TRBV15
ATSRGRTSGITDTQY
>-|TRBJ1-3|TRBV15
ATSRPQGRGNTIY
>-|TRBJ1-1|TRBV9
ASSARSLTGTEAF
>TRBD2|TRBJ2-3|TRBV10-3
AIRPSGGSTDTQY